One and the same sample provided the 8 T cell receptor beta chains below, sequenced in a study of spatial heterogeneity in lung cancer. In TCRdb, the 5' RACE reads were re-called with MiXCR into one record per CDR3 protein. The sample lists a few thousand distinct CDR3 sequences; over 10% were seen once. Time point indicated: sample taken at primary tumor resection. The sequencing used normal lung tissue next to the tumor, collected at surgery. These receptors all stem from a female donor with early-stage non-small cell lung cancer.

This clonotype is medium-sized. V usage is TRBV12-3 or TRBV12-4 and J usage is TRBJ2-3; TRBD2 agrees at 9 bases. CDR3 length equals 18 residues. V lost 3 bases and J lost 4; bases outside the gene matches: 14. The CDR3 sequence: CASSFTGTSIMKADTQYF. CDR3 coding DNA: TGTGCCAGCAGTTTTACCGGGACTAGCATAATGAAAGCAGATACGCAGTATTTT.

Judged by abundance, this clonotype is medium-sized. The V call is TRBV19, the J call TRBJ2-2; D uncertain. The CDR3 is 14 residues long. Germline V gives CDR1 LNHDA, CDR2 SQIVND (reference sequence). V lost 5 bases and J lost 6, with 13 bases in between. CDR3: CASSPPLVPGELFF. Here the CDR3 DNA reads TGTGCCAGTAGTCCCCCCCTAGTCCCCGGGGAGCTGTTTTTT.

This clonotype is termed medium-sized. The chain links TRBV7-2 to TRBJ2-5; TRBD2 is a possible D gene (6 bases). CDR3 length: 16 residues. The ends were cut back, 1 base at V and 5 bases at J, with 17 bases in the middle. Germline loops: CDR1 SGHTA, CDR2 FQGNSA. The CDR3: CASSLGFGAGFETQYF. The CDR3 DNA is TGTGCCAGCAGCTTAGGGTTTGGTGCGGGGTTCGAGACCCAGTACTTC.

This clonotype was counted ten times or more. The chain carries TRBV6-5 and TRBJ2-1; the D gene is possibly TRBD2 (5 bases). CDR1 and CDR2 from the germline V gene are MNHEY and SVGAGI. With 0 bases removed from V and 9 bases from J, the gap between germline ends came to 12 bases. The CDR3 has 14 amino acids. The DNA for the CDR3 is TGTGCCAGCAGTTACTCGCATCCGGGGAGTGAGCAGTTCTTC. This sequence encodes CASSYSHPGSEQFF.

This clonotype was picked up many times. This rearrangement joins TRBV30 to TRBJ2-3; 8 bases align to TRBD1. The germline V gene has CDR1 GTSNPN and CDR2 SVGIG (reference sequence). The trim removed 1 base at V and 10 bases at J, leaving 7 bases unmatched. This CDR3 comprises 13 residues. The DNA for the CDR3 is TGTGCCTGGAGTGACAGGGGGACAATGGCGCAGTATTTT. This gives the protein CAWSDRGTMAQYF. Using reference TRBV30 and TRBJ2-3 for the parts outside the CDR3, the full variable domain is SQTIHQWPATLVQPVGSPLSLECTVEGTSNPNLYWYRQAAGRGLQLLFYSVGIGQISSEVPQNLSASRPQDRQFILSSKKLLLSDSGFYLCAWSDRGTMAQYFGPGTRLTVL.

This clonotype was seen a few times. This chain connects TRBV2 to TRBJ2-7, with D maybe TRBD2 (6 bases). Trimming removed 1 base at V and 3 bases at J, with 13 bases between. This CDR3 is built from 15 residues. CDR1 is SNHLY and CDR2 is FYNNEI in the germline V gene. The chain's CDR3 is CASSEGGEGLYEQYF. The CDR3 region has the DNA TGTGCCAGCAGTGAAGGGGGGGAAGGCCTCTACGAGCAGTACTTC.

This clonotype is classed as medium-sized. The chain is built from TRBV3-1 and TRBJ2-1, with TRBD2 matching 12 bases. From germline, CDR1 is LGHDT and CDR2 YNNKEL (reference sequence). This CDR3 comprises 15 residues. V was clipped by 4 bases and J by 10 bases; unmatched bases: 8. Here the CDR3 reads CASSPLAGGLGEQFF. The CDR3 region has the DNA TGTGCCAGCAGCCCTCTAGCGGGGGGGCTAGGGGAGCAGTTCTTC.

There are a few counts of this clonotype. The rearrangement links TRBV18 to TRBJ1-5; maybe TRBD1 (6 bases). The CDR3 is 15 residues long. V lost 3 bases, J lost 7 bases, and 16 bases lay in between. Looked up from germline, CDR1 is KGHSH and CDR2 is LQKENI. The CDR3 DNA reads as TGTGCCAGCTCACCTGAGACAGGATTAGGACAGCCCCAGCATTTT. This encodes CASSPETGLGQPQHF.